This T cell receptor beta chain emerged from a study of blood T cells in healthy people across ages. This clonotype showed up just a few times. Its antigen remains unidentified. A sample-barcoded 5' primer and a J-beta primer mix were used in a second PCR of roughly 7 to 11 cycles. TCRdb used MiXCR to reprocess the 5' RACE reads, holding one entry per CDR3 protein. The repertoire holds 920,000 or so distinct CDR3 sequences, 45% seen once, with approximately 17% in the top ten. Study-level points and caveats: Among T cells, TCR beta diversity per million cells dropped roughly linearly as age rose.

Trimming took 2 bases from V and 6 from J, leaving 8 bases between them. The germline V gene encodes CDR1 MDHEN and CDR2 SYDVKM. CDR3 length equals 14 residues. The sequenced material came from blood. The chain carries TRBV28 and TRBJ1-6, with a possible D match to TRBD1 (6 bases). This TCR was sampled from a woman aged 60 to 75 in good health. The CDR3 DNA reads as TGTGCCAGCAGTTTAGACAGGATTAATTCACCCCTCCACTTT. Translated, it gives CASSLDRINSPLHF.